This TCR beta chain emerged from a study of cytomegalovirus exposure and HLA in healthy donors. Looking at the study overall: The same platform was used for the 120 or so validation repertoires as for the approximately 730 first-cohort repertoires, as reported in a later analysis.

The repertoire was sequenced with immunoSEQ multiplex PCR; TCRdb's copy has only in-frame clones and lacks some. The sample has 120,000 or so clones, 85% seen once. This CDR3 has 15 residues. In germline, CDR1 is SEHNR, CDR2 FQNEAQ (reference sequence). V was cut by 3 bases and J by 2 bases, with 12 bases left in between. Sequencing was done on a sample of PBMCs. The V gene is TRBV7-9, the J gene TRBJ2-3, with D possibly being TRBD2 (7 bases). This sequence was found in a woman aged 25 to 45 in good health and CMV-seronegative. The CDR3 here is CASSLEGGTTDTQYF. In nucleotides, the CDR3 is TGTGCCAGCAGCTTGGAGGGGGGGACCACAGATACGCAGTATTTT.